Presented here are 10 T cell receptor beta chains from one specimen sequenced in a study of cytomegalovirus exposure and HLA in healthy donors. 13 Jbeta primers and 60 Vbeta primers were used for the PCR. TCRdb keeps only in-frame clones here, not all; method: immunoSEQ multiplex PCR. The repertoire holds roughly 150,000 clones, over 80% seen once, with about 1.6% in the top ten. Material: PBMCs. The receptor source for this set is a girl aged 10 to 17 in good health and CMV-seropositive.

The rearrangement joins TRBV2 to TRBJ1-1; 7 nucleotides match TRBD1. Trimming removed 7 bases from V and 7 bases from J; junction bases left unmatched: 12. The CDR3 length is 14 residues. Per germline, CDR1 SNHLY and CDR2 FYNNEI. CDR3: CASNLDRASLEAFF. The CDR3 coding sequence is TGTGCCAGCAACCTAGACAGGGCCAGCCTTGAAGCTTTCTTT. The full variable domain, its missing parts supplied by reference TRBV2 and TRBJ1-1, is EPEVTQTPSHQVTQMGQEVILRCVPISNHLYFYWYRQILGQKVEFLVSFYNNEISEKSEIFDDQFSVERPDGSNFTLKIRSTKLEDSAMYFCASNLDRASLEAFFGQGTRLTVV.

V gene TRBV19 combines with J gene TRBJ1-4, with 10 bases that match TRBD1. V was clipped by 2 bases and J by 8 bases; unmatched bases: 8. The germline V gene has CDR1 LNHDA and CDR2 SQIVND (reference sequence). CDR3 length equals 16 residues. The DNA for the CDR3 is TGTGCCAGTAGTATACGCCGGGACAGGGGAGGAGAAAAACTGTTTTTT. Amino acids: CASSIRRDRGGEKLFF.

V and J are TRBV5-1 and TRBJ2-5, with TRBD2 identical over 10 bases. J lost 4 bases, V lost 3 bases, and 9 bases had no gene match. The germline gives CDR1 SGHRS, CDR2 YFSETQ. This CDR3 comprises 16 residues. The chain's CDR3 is CASSSGLAGGGETQYF. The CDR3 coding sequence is TGCGCCAGCAGCTCGGGCTTAGCGGGAGGTGGAGAGACCCAGTACTTC.

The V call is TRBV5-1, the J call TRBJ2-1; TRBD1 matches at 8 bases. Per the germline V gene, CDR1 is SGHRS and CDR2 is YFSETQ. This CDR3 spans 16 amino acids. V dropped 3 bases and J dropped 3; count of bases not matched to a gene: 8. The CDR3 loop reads CASSSTGTGNYNEQFF. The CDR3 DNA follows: TGCGCCAGCAGCTCGACCGGGACAGGCAACTACAATGAGCAGTTCTTC.

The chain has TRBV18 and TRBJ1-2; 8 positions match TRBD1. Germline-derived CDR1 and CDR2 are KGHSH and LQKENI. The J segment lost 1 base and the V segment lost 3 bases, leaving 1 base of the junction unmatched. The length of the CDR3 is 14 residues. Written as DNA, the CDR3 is TGTGCCAGCTCACCCGGACAGGGTAACTATGGCTACACCTTC. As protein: CASSPGQGNYGYTF.

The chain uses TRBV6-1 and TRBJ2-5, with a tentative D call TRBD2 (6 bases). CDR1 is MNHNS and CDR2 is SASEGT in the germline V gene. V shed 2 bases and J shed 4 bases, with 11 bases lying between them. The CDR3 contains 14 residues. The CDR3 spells CASSENPGGETQYF. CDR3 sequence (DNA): TGTGCCAGCAGTGAAAATCCCGGGGGAGAGACCCAGTACTTC.

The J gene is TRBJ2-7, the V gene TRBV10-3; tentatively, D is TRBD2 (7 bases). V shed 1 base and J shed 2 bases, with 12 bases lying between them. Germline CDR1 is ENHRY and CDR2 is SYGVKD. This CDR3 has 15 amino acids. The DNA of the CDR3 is TGTGCCATCAGTGAGTTGGAGGGGGGGACCTACGAGCAGTACTTC. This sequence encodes CAISELEGGTYEQYF.

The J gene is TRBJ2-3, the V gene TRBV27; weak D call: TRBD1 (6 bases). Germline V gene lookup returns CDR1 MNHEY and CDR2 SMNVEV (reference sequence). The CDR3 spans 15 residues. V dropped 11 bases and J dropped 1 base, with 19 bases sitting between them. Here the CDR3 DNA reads TGTGCCCTTACTCAGGGGACCCAGGGCACAGATACGCAGTATTTT. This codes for CALTQGTQGTDTQYF.

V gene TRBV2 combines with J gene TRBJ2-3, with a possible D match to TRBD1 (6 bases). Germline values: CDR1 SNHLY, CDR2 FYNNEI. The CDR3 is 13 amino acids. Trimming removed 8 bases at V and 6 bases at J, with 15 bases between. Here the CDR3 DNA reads TGTGCCAGCGGCGCAGGGGATTTGGATACGCAGTATTTT. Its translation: CASGAGDLDTQYF.

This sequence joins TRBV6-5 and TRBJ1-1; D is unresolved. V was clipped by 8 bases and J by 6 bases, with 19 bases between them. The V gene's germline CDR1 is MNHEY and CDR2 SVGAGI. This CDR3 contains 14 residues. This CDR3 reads CASPPEFRSAEAFF. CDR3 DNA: TGTGCCAGCCCACCGGAGTTTAGAAGCGCTGAAGCTTTCTTT.